The 7 T cell receptor beta chains reported below all come from one sample, sequenced in a study of follicular helper T cells after annual influenza vaccination. Sequencing was performed with immunoSEQ multiplex PCR; in TCRdb, only in-frame clones are kept and a portion is missing. The data contain under 15,000 clones, roughly 80% of them singletons. Time point: 2014-2015 season, pre-vaccination. The source was CXCR5- memory CD4+ T cells sorted from blood, collected on the day of influenza vaccination. The receptors derive from an adult who received the influenza vaccine.

The rearrangement uses TRBV7-9 and TRBJ1-1; D perhaps matches TRBD1 (5 bases). The V end lost 5 bases, the J end lost 4 bases, and 17 bases lay between the germline ends. The V gene's germline CDR1 is SEHNR and CDR2 FQNEAQ (reference sequence). The CDR3 has 15 residues. CDR3 in DNA: TGTGCCAGCAGCGGCAATGGAGGGGTCGGCACTGAAGCTTTCTTT. Protein sequence: CASSGNGGVGTEAFF.

The V gene is TRBV5-1, the J gene TRBJ2-5, with D perhaps assigned TRBD1 or TRBD2 (5 bases each). The CDR3 is 14 amino acids. With 3 bases removed from V and 5 bases from J, the gap between germline ends came to 14 bases. CDR1 is SGHRS and CDR2 is YFSETQ in the germline V gene. CDR3 loop: CASSWSGGGETQYF. CDR3 coding DNA: TGCGCCAGCAGCTGGAGTGGGGGTGGGGAGACCCAGTACTTC. The whole variable domain, remainder taken from reference TRBV5-1 and TRBJ2-5, is KAGVTQTPRYLIKTRGQQVTLSCSPISGHRSVSWYQQTPGQGLQFLFEYFSETQRNKGNFPGRFSGRQFSNSRSEMNVSTLELGDSALYLCASSWSGGGETQYFGPGTRLLVL.

This clone has only one observation. This sample also contains other DNA sequences that code for the same CDR3. V gene TRBV19 combines with J gene TRBJ1-1, with D uncertain. Germline CDR1 LNHDA, CDR2 SQIVND (reference sequence). This CDR3 is 13 amino acids long. The V and J ends lost 2 bases and 3 bases respectively, with 7 bases between them. The CDR3 is CASSIKGDTEAFF. In DNA, the CDR3 is TGTGCCAGTAGTATAAAAGGTGACACTGAAGCTTTCTTT.

This clone has only a few counts. The gene calls are TRBV6-5 and TRBJ1-5; TRBD1 aligns across 9 bases. The germline V gene encodes CDR1 MNHEY and CDR2 SVGAGI. V shed 6 bases and J 1 base; nucleotides not matched to a gene: 4. The CDR3 extends over 15 amino acids. CDR3 sequence (DNA): TGTGCCAGCAGATTCGGACAGGGGAGCAATCAGCCCCAGCATTTT. Protein product: CASRFGQGSNQPQHF.

The chain recombines TRBV19 with TRBJ1-1; D uncertain. Trimming stripped 5 bases from V and 9 bases from J, with 13 bases between. The CDR3 loop spans 12 amino acids. Germline CDR1 is LNHDA and CDR2 is SQIVND (reference sequence). The CDR3 coding sequence is TGTGCCAGTAGTCCTAACAGTAGGCAAGCTTTCTTT. Protein product: CASSPNSRQAFF.

The V call is TRBV19, the J call TRBJ2-5; D call uncertain. Trimming shortened V by 10 bases and J by 5 bases, and 11 bases separated the two germline ends. CDR3 length equals 11 residues. Germline V gene data show CDR1 as LNHDA and CDR2 as SQIVND (reference sequence). The CDR3 loop is CATTTGETQYF. CDR3 DNA: TGTGCCACCACCACCGGTGAGACCCAGTACTTC.

In this sample, this clone turned up once. This chain links TRBV5-6 with TRBJ2-3, with a possible D match to TRBD2 (6 bases). V lost 3 bases, J lost 5 bases, and 16 bases lay in between. Germline V CDR1 and CDR2: SGHDT, YYEEEE. The CDR3 contains 15 residues. CDR3 residues: CASSSVALGGDTQYF. The CDR3 nucleotides are TGTGCCAGCAGCTCTGTCGCCTTGGGGGGAGATACGCAGTATTTT.